This T cell receptor beta chain was found in a study of response to subunit inactivated influenza vaccine. Via MiXCR, TCRdb re-called the RT-PCR reads, giving one row per CDR3 protein. The sample records about 570,000 distinct CDR3 sequences, roughly 12% being singletons. This CDR3 is built from 15 residues. Trimming took 3 bases from V and 0 from J, leaving 9 bases between them. Many counts were recorded for this clonotype. These records were also assigned to another study, of T cells expressing NK-cell markers. From that report: UMIs accompanied the 5'RACE template switching by which TCR beta cDNA was made. Sorted T-cell subsets CD3+CD56+NKG2C+, CD3+CD56+NKG2C- and CD3+CD56-NKG2C+ were TCR beta-sequenced. The study sequenced eight donors, seven HCMV-seropositive and one seronegative. These same clonotypes (in several donors) also led the CD3+CD56-NKG2C+ fraction. It is unclear if expanded NKG2C-expressing clones target HCMV antigens.

The sample here was PBMCs from blood, taken on the day of vaccination. This receptor was identified in a man aged 50 to 60 who received an inactivated influenza vaccine. The rearrangement joins TRBV12-3 or TRBV12-4 to TRBJ2-1, with D possibly TRBD2 on 5 matching bases. The CDR3 reads CASSFRGSSYNEQFF. Written as DNA, the CDR3 is TGTGCCAGCAGTTTCCGAGGGAGCTCCTACAATGAGCAGTTCTTC.